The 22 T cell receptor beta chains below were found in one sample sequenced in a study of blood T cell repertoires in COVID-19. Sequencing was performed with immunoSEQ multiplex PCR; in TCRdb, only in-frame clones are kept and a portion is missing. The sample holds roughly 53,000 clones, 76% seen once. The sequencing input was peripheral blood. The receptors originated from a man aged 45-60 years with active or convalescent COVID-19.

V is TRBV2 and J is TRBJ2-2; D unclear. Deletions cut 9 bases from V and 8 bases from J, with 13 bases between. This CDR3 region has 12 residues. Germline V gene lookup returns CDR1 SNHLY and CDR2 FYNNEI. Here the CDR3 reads CASLELMGELFF. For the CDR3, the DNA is TGTGCCAGTCTAGAATTGATGGGGGAGCTGTTTTTT.

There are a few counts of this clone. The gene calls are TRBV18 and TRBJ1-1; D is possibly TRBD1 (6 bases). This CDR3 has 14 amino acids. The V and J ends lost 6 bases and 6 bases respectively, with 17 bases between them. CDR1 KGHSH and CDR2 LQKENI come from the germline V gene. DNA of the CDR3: TGTGCCAGCTCGGATCAACAGGGAGCCCCTGAAGCTTTCTTT. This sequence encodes CASSDQQGAPEAFF.

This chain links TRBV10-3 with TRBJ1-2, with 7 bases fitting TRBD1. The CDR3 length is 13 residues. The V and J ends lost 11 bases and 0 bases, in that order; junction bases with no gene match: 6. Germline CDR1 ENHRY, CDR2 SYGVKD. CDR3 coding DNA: TGTGCCGCCCGGGACAGCGCTAACTATGGCTACACCTTC. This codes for CAARDSANYGYTF.

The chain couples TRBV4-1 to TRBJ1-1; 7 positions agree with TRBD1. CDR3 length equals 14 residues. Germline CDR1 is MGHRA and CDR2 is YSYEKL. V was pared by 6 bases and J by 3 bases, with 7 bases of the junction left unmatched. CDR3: CASRVQTGDTEAFF. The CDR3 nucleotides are TGCGCCAGCAGAGTACAAACAGGGGACACTGAAGCTTTCTTT.

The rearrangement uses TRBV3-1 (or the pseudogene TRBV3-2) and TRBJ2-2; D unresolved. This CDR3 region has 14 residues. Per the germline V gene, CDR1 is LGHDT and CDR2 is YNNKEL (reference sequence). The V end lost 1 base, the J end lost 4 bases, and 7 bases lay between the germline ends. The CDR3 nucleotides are TGTGCCAGCAGCCAAGCGGTGTCCACCGGGGAGCTGTTTTTT. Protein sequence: CASSQAVSTGELFF.

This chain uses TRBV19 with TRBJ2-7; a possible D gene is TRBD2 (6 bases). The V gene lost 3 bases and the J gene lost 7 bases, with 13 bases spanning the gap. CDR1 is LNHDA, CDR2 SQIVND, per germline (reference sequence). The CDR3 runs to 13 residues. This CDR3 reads CASSMGLQREQYF. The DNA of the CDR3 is TGTGCCAGTAGTATGGGACTGCAAAGAGAGCAGTACTTC.

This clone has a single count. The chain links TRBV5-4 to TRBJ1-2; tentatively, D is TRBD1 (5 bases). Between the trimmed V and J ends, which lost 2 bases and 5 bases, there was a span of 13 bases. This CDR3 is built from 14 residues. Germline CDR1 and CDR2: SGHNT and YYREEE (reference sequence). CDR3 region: CASSLEGQNYGYTF. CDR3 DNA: TGTGCCAGCAGCTTAGAAGGACAAAATTATGGCTACACCTTC.

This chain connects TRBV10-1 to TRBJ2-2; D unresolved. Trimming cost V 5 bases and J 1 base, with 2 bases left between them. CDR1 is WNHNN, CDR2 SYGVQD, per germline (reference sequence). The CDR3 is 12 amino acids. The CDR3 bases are TGCGCCAGCAGTCAGAACACCGGGGAGCTGTTTTTT. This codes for CASSQNTGELFF.

Here the CDR3 DNA reads TGTGCCAGCAGTCTACGGAACACCGGGGAGCTGTTTTTT. Its translation is CASSLRNTGELFF. V usage is TRBV27 and J usage is TRBJ2-2; D not certain. The CDR3 consists of 13 residues. V was pared by 5 bases and J by 1 base, with 5 bases between. The germline gives CDR1 MNHEY, CDR2 SMNVEV (reference sequence).

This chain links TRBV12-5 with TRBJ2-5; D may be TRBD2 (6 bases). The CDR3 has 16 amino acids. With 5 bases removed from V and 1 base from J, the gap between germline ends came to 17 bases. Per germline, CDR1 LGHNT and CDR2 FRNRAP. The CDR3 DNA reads TGTGCTAGTGGTCTTCCGGGACTCCGCCCCCAAGAGACCCAGTACTTC. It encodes CASGLPGLRPQETQYF.

The CDR3 nucleotides read TGTGCCAGCAGCGCTACAGTTTCGTACTCTGGAAACACCATATATTTT. As protein: CASSATVSYSGNTIYF. The chain joins TRBV9 to TRBJ1-3; D remains ambiguous. The CDR3 is 16 amino acids. Germline V gene lookup returns CDR1 SGDLS and CDR2 YYNGEE. Trimming left V 3 bases short and J 0 bases short, with 13 bases between.

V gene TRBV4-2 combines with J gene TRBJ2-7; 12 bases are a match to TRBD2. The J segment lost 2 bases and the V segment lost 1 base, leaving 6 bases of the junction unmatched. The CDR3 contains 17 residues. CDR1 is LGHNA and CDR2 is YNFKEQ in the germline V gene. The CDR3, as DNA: TGTGCCAGCAGCCAAGCTCCTAGCGGGAGGGAAACCTACGAGCAGTACTTC. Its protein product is CASSQAPSGRETYEQYF.

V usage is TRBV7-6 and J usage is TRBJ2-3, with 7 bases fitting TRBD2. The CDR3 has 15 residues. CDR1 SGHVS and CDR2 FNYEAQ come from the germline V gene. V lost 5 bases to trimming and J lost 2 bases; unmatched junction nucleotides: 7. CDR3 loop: CASSVRGGFTDTQYF. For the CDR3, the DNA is TGTGCCAGCAGCGTCCGCGGGGGATTCACAGATACGCAGTATTTT.

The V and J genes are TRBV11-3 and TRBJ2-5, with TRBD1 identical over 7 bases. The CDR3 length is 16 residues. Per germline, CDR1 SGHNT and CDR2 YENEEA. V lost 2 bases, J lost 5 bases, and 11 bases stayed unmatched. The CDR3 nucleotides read TGTGCCAGCAGCTTACGGCGAGGGGGCGCCGAGGAGACCCAGTACTTC. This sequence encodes CASSLRRGGAEETQYF. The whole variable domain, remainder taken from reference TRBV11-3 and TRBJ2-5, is EAGVVQSPRYKIIEKKQPVAFWCNPISGHNTLYWYLQNLGQGPELLIRYENEEAVDDSQLPKDRFSAERLKGVDSTLKIQPAELGDSAVYLCASSLRRGGAEETQYFGPGTRLLVL.

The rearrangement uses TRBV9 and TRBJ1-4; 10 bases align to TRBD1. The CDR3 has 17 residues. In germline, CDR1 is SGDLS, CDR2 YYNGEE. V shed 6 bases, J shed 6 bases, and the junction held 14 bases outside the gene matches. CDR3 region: CASTPGTGANGDEKLFF. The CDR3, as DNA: TGTGCCAGCACCCCCGGGACAGGGGCAAATGGGGATGAAAAACTGTTTTTT.

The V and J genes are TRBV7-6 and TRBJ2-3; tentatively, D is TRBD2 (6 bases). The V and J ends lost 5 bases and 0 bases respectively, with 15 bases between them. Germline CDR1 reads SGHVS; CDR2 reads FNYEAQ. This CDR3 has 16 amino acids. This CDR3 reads CASSRGPGLSTDTQYF. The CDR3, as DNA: TGTGCCAGCAGCCGCGGTCCGGGACTTAGCACAGATACGCAGTATTTT. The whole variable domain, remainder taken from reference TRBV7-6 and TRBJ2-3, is GAGVSQSPRYKVTKRGQDVALRCDPISGHVSLYWYRQALGQGPEFLTYFNYEAQQDKSGLPNDRFSAERPEGSISTLTIQRTEQRDSAMYRCASSRGPGLSTDTQYFGPGTRLTVL.

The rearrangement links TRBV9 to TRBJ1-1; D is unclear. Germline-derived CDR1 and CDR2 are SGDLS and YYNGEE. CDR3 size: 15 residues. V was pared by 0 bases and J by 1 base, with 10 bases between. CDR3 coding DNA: TGTGCCAGCAGCGTAGTGCCGGGAGAGAACACTGAAGCTTTCTTT. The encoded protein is CASSVVPGENTEAFF. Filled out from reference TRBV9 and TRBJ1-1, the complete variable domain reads DSGVTQTPKHLITATGQRVTLRCSPRSGDLSVYWYQQSLDQGLQFLIQYYNGEERAKGNILERFSAQQFPDLHSELNLSSLELGDSALYFCASSVVPGENTEAFFGQGTRLTVV.

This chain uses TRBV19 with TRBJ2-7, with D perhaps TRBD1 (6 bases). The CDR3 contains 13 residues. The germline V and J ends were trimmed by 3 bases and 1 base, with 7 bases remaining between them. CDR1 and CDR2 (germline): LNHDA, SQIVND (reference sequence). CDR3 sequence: CASSIQGSYEQYF. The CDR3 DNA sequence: TGTGCCAGTAGTATCCAGGGGTCCTACGAGCAGTACTTC. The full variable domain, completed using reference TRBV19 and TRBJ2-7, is DGGITQSPKYLFRKEGQNVTLSCEQNLNHDAMYWYRQDPGQGLRLIYYSQIVNDFQKGDIAEGYSVSREKKESFPLTVTSAQKNPTAFYLCASSIQGSYEQYFGPGTRLTVT.

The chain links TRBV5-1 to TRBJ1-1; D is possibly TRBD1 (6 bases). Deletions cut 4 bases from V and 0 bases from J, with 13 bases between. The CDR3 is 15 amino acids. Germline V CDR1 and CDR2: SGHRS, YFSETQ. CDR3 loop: CASSGGQTMNTEAFF. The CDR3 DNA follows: TGCGCCAGCAGCGGTGGACAGACAATGAACACTGAAGCTTTCTTT. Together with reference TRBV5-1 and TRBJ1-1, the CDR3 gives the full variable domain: KAGVTQTPRYLIKTRGQQVTLSCSPISGHRSVSWYQQTPGQGLQFLFEYFSETQRNKGNFPGRFSGRQFSNSRSEMNVSTLELGDSALYLCASSGGQTMNTEAFFGQGTRLTVV.

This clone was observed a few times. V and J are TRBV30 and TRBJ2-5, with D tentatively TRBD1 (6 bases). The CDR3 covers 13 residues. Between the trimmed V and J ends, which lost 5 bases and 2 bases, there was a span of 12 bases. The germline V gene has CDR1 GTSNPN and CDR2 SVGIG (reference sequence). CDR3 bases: TGTGCCTGGGCGCAGGGGTATCAAGAGACCCAGTACTTC. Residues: CAWAQGYQETQYF.

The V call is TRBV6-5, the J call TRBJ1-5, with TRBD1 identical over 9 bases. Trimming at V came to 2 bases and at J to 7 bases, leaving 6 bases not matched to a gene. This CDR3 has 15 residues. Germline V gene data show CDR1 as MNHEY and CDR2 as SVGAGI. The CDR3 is CASSYPGTGPQPQHF. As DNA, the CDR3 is TGTGCCAGCAGTTACCCCGGGACAGGGCCCCAGCCCCAGCATTTT.

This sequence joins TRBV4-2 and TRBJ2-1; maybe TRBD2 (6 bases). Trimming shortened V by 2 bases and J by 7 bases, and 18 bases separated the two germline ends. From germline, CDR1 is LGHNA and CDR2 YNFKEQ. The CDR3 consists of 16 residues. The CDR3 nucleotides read TGTGCCAGCAGCCAACGAGTGACTCGGGAGTGGAATGAGCAGTTCTTC. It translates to CASSQRVTREWNEQFF.